Each of the 15 T cell receptor beta chains below was sequenced from the same sample in a study of T cells in Graves' hyperthyroidism and ophthalmopathy. RNA transcripts provided the source from which TCR beta CDR3 regions were amplified. The TCR CDR3 was amplified in a first-round RT-PCR using the HTBI primer set. TCRdb independently ran MiXCR on the multiplex PCR reads; one entry per CDR3 protein. The data show around 250,000 distinct CDR3 sequences, more than 14% seen once. The sequencing input was blood. The receptors originated from a woman between 35 and 50 years old with Graves' hyperthyroidism that later progressed to Graves' ophthalmopathy.

The table lists this clonotype with a few counts. The chain has TRBV19 and TRBJ2-5; D not certain. CDR3 length: 15 amino acids. Germline values: CDR1 LNHDA, CDR2 SQIVND (reference sequence). The V and J ends lost 1 base and 0 bases respectively, with 9 bases between them. Written as DNA, the CDR3 is TGTGCCAGTAGTATAGTATGGGAAAACCAAGAGACCCAGTACTTC. Amino acids: CASSIVWENQETQYF.

The chain joins TRBV6-1 to TRBJ1-1, with D unclear. CDR1 is MNHNS, CDR2 SASEGT, per germline. The V end was cut by 7 bases, the J end by 3 bases, with 12 bases between. CDR3 length: 13 amino acids. CDR3 in DNA: TGTGCCAGCATCCGACGGGGAGACACTGAAGCTTTCTTT. It encodes CASIRRGDTEAFF.

This clonotype was seen ten or more times. The chain has TRBV28 and TRBJ2-7; the match to TRBD2 covers 8 bases. V dropped 7 bases and J dropped 3; count of bases not matched to a gene: 17. This CDR3 is 17 amino acids long. Per germline, CDR1 MDHEN and CDR2 SYDVKM. CDR3 residues: CASIPGGIEFSFYEQYF. CDR3 nucleotide sequence: TGTGCCAGCATCCCGGGGGGGATCGAGTTTTCTTTCTACGAGCAGTACTTC. Combining the CDR3 with reference TRBV28 and TRBJ2-7 gives the whole variable domain DVKVTQSSRYLVKRTGEKVFLECVQDMDHENMFWYRQDPGLGLRLIYFSYDVKMKEKGDIPEGYSVSREKKERFSLILESASTNQTSMYLCASIPGGIEFSFYEQYFGPGTRLTVT.

This clonotype was detected ten times or more. This rearrangement joins TRBV3-1 to TRBJ1-1; a possible D gene is TRBD1 (5 bases). The V gene's germline CDR1 is LGHDT and CDR2 YNNKEL (reference sequence). V was cut by 2 bases and J by 4 bases, with 8 bases left in between. The CDR3 is 13 residues long. DNA of the CDR3: TGTGCCAGCAGCCAAAGGACACCCACTGAAGCTTTCTTT. Translated: CASSQRTPTEAFF.

This clonotype was recorded many times. The J gene is TRBJ1-3, the V gene TRBV7-8; no clear D gene. This CDR3 has 14 residues. Between the trimmed V and J ends, which lost 0 bases and 4 bases, there was a span of 7 bases. CDR1 and CDR2 (germline): SGHVS, FQNEAQ. CDR3 region: CASSLALRGNTIYF. The DNA of the CDR3 is TGTGCCAGCAGCTTAGCGTTGAGGGGAAACACCATATATTTT.

This clonotype was recorded many times. V and J are TRBV30 and TRBJ2-5, with 8 nucleotides matching TRBD2. Per the germline V gene, CDR1 is GTSNPN and CDR2 is SVGIG (reference sequence). Trimming took 4 bases from V and 5 from J; bases not matched to a gene: 6. The CDR3 is 13 amino acids. DNA for the CDR3: TGTGCCTGGAAACGGTCTAGCGGGGAGACCCAGTACTTC. Its protein product is CAWKRSSGETQYF.

Ten or more counts support this clonotype. The rearrangement links TRBV12-3 or TRBV12-4 to TRBJ2-3, with 8 bases fitting TRBD2. This CDR3 spans 15 amino acids. J gave up 5 bases and V 6 bases, and 10 bases lay outside the gene matches. CDR3 sequence reads: CASSPVAGGGDTQYF. The CDR3 DNA sequence: TGTGCCAGCAGCCCCGTCGCGGGAGGCGGAGATACGCAGTATTTT.

The V and J genes are TRBV28 and TRBJ1-6, with D uncertain. The CDR3 spans 17 residues. Trimming took 0 bases from V and 8 from J, leaving 17 bases between them. Germline V CDR1 and CDR2: MDHEN, SYDVKM. CDR3 sequence reads: CASSLWSGRSHDSPLHF. The CDR3 coding sequence is TGTGCCAGCAGTTTATGGTCGGGCAGGTCGCATGATTCACCCCTCCACTTT.

The chain joins TRBV20-1 to TRBJ2-7; D perhaps matches TRBD2 (6 bases). V shed 3 bases and J shed 5 bases, with 20 bases lying between them. The germline CDR1 and CDR2 sequences are DFQATT and SNEGSKA (reference sequence). The CDR3 totals 15 residues. The CDR3 DNA sequence: TGCAGTGCTAGTGATCCGAGCGGGCGGGCCCACGAGCAGTACTTC. Its protein product is CSASDPSGRAHEQYF.

This clonotype was recorded a few times. The rearrangement links TRBV7-2 to TRBJ2-1, with D maybe TRBD2 (5 bases). Germline V lookup: CDR1 SGHTA, CDR2 FQGNSA. The ends were cut back, 5 bases at V and 3 bases at J, with 17 bases in the middle. CDR3 size: 16 residues. CDR3 residues: CASSPTVTNRYNEQFF. The CDR3 DNA is TGTGCCAGCAGCCCTACTGTGACTAACCGCTACAATGAGCAGTTCTTC. The whole variable domain, filled in from reference TRBV7-2 and TRBJ2-1, reads GAGVSQSPSNKVTEKGKDVELRCDPISGHTALYWYRQSLGQGLEFLIYFQGNSAPDKSGLPSDRFSAERTGGSVSTLTIQRTQQEDSAVYLCASSPTVTNRYNEQFFGPGTRLTVL.

This clonotype was seen at least ten times. The chain links TRBV9 to TRBJ2-1, with 8 bases matching TRBD2. CDR3 length: 15 residues. Germline loops: CDR1 SGDLS, CDR2 YYNGEE. Germline trimming cut 3 bases from V and 5 bases from J; bases unmatched to any gene: 7. The CDR3 here is CASSATSALDNEQFF. The CDR3 region has the DNA TGTGCCAGCAGCGCGACTAGCGCATTGGACAATGAGCAGTTCTTC.

In its sample, this clonotype was seen many times. This rearrangement joins TRBV2 to TRBJ2-3; TRBD2 might be the D (6 bases). Germline CDR1 is SNHLY and CDR2 is FYNNEI. Trimming removed 4 bases at V and 2 bases at J, with 10 bases between. The CDR3 runs to 14 residues. CDR3 nucleotides: TGTGCCAGCAGTGGTCTAGCGTCCACAGATACGCAGTATTTT. It translates to CASSGLASTDTQYF. Full variable domain (remainder filled in from reference TRBV2 and TRBJ2-3): EPEVTQTPSHQVTQMGQEVILRCVPISNHLYFYWYRQILGQKVEFLVSFYNNEISEKSEIFDDQFSVERPDGSNFTLKIRSTKLEDSAMYFCASSGLASTDTQYFGPGTRLTVL.

This clonotype was detected ten times or more. This chain links TRBV11-2 with TRBJ2-5; 7 bases align to TRBD2. The germline CDR1 and CDR2 sequences are SGHAT and FQNNGV. Unmatched junction bases numbered 6, after V lost 1 base and J lost 4 bases. This CDR3 is built from 15 residues. Here the CDR3 DNA reads TGTGCCAGCAGCTTAGCTAGCGGAGTACCAGAGACCCAGTACTTC. This encodes CASSLASGVPETQYF.

In its sample, this clonotype was seen many times. V is TRBV20-1 and J is TRBJ2-3; TRBD2 aligns across 12 bases. Germline-derived CDR1 and CDR2 are DFQATT and SNEGSKA (reference sequence). With 5 bases clipped from V and 4 bases from J, the junction kept 13 bases outside the gene matches. This CDR3 comprises 17 residues. The CDR3 is CSADGTGTSGPADTQYF. CDR3 nucleotides: TGCAGTGCTGATGGAACCGGGACTAGCGGGCCGGCAGATACGCAGTATTTT.

This clonotype was detected many times. V usage is TRBV11-2 and J usage is TRBJ2-2; 7 bases agree with TRBD2. The CDR3 runs to 14 residues. Germline assignment: CDR1 SGHAT and CDR2 FQNNGV. Trimming cost V 8 bases and J 3 bases; bases outside gene matches: 6. The CDR3 loop reads CASARGGDTGELFF. CDR3 coding DNA: TGTGCCAGCGCCCGGGGAGGGGACACCGGGGAGCTGTTTTTT.